These 29 T cell receptor beta chains came from one sample sequenced in a study of read filtering for tumor transcriptome and immune sequencing (dated by TCRdb to 2020 to 2022). Data came from an Illumina HiSeq 4000. The Immunoverse kit was used to build TCR libraries from 400 ng RNA, with molecular barcoded adaptors covering alpha/delta and beta/gamma chains. The public reads were quality trimmed at Q25 with fastp and then assembled into clones with MiXCR by TCRdb, keeping productive beta chains. Here each entry gathers all rows of one CDR3 protein and keeps the most common genes and DNA. This sample gives fewer than 75,000 distinct CDR3 sequences in total; 20% to 25% of them show up just once. The ten biggest clones cover 17% of the sample. Sequences were obtained from a population of CD138-negative cells sorted from bone marrow. This specimen's cell subset or site label, per the study, means: bone marrow mononuclear cells depleted of CD138+ plasma/myeloma cells by negative magnetic selection. These receptors were obtained from a donor at least 40 years old with multiple myeloma.

This clonotype was seen at least ten times. The rearrangement links TRBV7-9 to TRBJ2-7; D is undetermined. Trimming left V 6 bases short and J 2 bases short, with 11 bases between. CDR3 length: 13 residues. The V gene's germline CDR1 is SEHNR and CDR2 FQNEAQ (reference sequence). The CDR3: CASSSDRTYEQYF. In DNA, the CDR3 is TGTGCCAGCAGTTCAGACCGTACCTACGAGCAGTACTTC. The entire variable domain, with the rest obtained from reference TRBV7-9 and TRBJ2-7, is as follows: DTGVSQNPRHKITKRGQNVTFRCDPISEHNRLYWYRQTLGQGPEFLTYFQNEAQLEKSRLLSDRFSAERPKGSFSTLEIQRTEQGDSAMYLCASSSDRTYEQYFGPGTRLTVT.

Details on this clonotype: A much bigger clone sits one base away, suggesting this may be a read error. The gene calls are TRBV7-8 and TRBJ2-5; 8 positions agree with TRBD1. The CDR3 has 18 residues. Looked up from germline, CDR1 is SGHVS and CDR2 is FQNEAQ. The CDR3 DNA sequence: TGTGTCAGCAGCTCGAGGGCCTTGCAGGGGGCGGTCCTGCAGACCCAGTACTTC. It encodes CVSSSRALQGAVLQTQYF.

This clonotype was counted at least ten times. The chain employs TRBV20-1 and TRBJ2-1, with a tentative D call TRBD2 (6 bases). In germline, CDR1 is DFQATT, CDR2 SNEGSKA (reference sequence). CDR3 length: 15 amino acids. V lost 3 bases, J lost 5 bases, and 17 bases lay in between. The CDR3: CSARAEPGAHNEQFF. The CDR3 coding sequence is TGCAGTGCTAGGGCGGAACCGGGAGCTCACAATGAGCAGTTCTTC.

The chain couples TRBV19 to TRBJ2-3; no clear D gene. Deletions cut 7 bases from V and 4 bases from J, with 9 bases between. The germline CDR1 and CDR2 sequences are LNHDA and SQIVND (reference sequence). CDR3 length equals 12 residues. Here the CDR3 reads CASTDFADTQYF. DNA for the CDR3: TGTGCCAGTACCGACTTTGCAGATACGCAGTATTTT.

This clonotype occurred many times. The V gene is TRBV7-8, the J gene TRBJ2-1; D is uncertain. The germline gives CDR1 SGHVS, CDR2 FQNEAQ. V was cut by 7 bases and J by 1 base, with 14 bases left in between. This CDR3 region has 15 residues. The CDR3 DNA sequence: TGTGCCAGCAATAAAGCACGGACGTCCTACAATGAGCAGTTCTTC. Residues: CASNKARTSYNEQFF. Full variable domain (missing parts from reference TRBV7-8 and TRBJ2-1): GAGVSQSPRYKVAKRGQDVALRCDPISGHVSLFWYQQALGQGPEFLTYFQNEAQLDKSGLPSDRFFAERPEGSVSTLKIQRTQQEDSAVYLCASNKARTSYNEQFFGPGTRLTVL.

The chain uses TRBV5-1 and TRBJ1-1, with unresolved D. Trimming left V 4 bases short and J 3 bases short, with 10 bases between. Germline V gene sequence: CDR1 SGHRS, CDR2 YFSETQ. This CDR3 region has 13 residues. Here the CDR3 DNA reads TGCGCCAGCAGCCCGGGCGCGGACACTGAAGCTTTCTTT. Its translation is CASSPGADTEAFF.

In its sample, this clonotype was seen many times. The chain couples TRBV5-4 to TRBJ2-7; 11 bases are a match to TRBD1. This CDR3 is 16 amino acids long. CDR1 is SGHNT, CDR2 YYREEE, per germline (reference sequence). V lost 0 bases, J lost 6 bases, and 8 bases stayed unmatched. The CDR3 coding sequence is TGTGCCAGCAGCTTGGGGGCCGGGACAGGGGGTCTCGAGCAGTACTTC. Its translation: CASSLGAGTGGLEQYF.

This clonotype was seen at least ten times. The gene calls are TRBV20-1 and TRBJ1-2; TRBD1 aligns across 8 bases. Germline values: CDR1 DFQATT, CDR2 SNEGSKA (reference sequence). The J segment lost 4 bases and the V segment lost 4 bases, leaving 5 bases of the junction unmatched. The CDR3 loop spans 13 amino acids. CDR3 in DNA: TGCAGTGCTACGGACAGGGCTGGCTATGGCTACACCTTC. This gives the protein CSATDRAGYGYTF.

At least ten counts were recorded for this clonotype. V gene TRBV6-4 combines with J gene TRBJ1-5; D is ambiguous. The CDR3 runs to 14 residues. CDR1 MRHNA and CDR2 SNTAGT come from the germline V gene. The germline V and J ends were trimmed by 6 bases and 1 base, with 10 bases remaining between them. This CDR3 is CASSATWSNQPQHF. CDR3 nucleotides: TGTGCCAGCAGCGCCACATGGAGCAATCAGCCCCAGCATTTT.

A few counts support this clonotype. V is TRBV5-1 and J is TRBJ2-7; D not certain. The germline V gene has CDR1 SGHRS and CDR2 YFSETQ. CDR3 length: 10 residues. V lost 9 bases to trimming and J lost 3 bases, with 7 bases between them. The CDR3 is CANWGYEQYF. CDR3 DNA sequence: TGCGCCAATTGGGGCTACGAGCAGTACTTC.

The sample holds many counts of this clonotype. The chain is built from TRBV19 and TRBJ2-3; 8 bases map to TRBD1. The trim removed 4 bases at V and 2 bases at J, leaving 5 bases unmatched. The germline V gene encodes CDR1 LNHDA and CDR2 SQIVND (reference sequence). CDR3 length: 15 residues. Here the CDR3 reads CASSSQDRVTDTQYF. The CDR3 bases are TGTGCCAGTAGTAGTCAGGACAGGGTCACAGATACGCAGTATTTT.

This clonotype occurred a few times. The chain couples TRBV7-9 to TRBJ1-5; D is perhaps TRBD1 (6 bases). The V and J ends lost 1 base and 6 bases respectively, with 13 bases between them. This CDR3 has 15 residues. Germline-derived CDR1 and CDR2 are SEHNR and FQNEAQ (reference sequence). The CDR3 coding sequence is TGTGCCAGCAGCTTAGACTCGACAGGTAGTCAGCCCCAGCATTTT. Translated, it gives CASSLDSTGSQPQHF.

In the case of this clonotype: The conserved phenylalanine or tryptophan normally closing the CDR3 is absent here, so this likely arose from a read error. The chain carries TRBV3-1 and TRBJ2-1; D is undetermined. The germline gives CDR1 LGHDT, CDR2 YNNKEL (reference sequence). Trimming stripped 4 bases from V and 9 bases from J, with 16 bases between. The CDR3 has 14 residues. For the CDR3, the DNA is TGTGCCAGCAGCCCAAAAACGCGGACGAGTGAGCAGTTCCTT. Translating it yields CASSPKTRTSEQFL.

As concerns this clonotype: This may come from a read error, since a much larger clone is one base off. No conserved phenylalanine or tryptophan ends this CDR3, so it is likely a read error. V gene TRBV29-1 combines with J gene TRBJ2-1; D is unclear. Germline V CDR1 and CDR2: SQVTM, ANQGSEA. This CDR3 comprises 13 residues. Trimming left V 2 bases short and J 6 bases short, with 11 bases between. The CDR3 region has the DNA TGCAGCGTTGAATTGGCAGCCACCAATGAGCAGTTCTAC. It yields the protein CSVELAATNEQFY.

In its sample, this clonotype was seen many times. The chain uses TRBV20-1 and TRBJ2-1, with unresolved D. The length of the CDR3 is 13 residues. Germline-derived CDR1 and CDR2 are DFQATT and SNEGSKA (reference sequence). V lost 6 bases and J 0 bases, leaving 9 bases between the germline ends. The CDR3 is CSATRSSYNEQFF. The CDR3 region has the DNA TGCAGTGCCACACGGTCCTCCTACAATGAGCAGTTCTTC.

This clonotype was detected many times. V usage is TRBV28 and J usage is TRBJ1-2; TRBD1 might be the D (5 bases). Trimming took 5 bases from V and 4 from J, leaving 11 bases between them. The CDR3 runs 13 residues. CDR1 is MDHEN, CDR2 SYDVKM, per germline. CDR3 in amino acids: CASSATVLYGYTF. CDR3 DNA: TGTGCCAGCAGTGCGACAGTGCTCTATGGCTACACCTTC.

In this sample, this clonotype is large. The V gene is TRBV6-5, the J gene TRBJ2-7; D is unclear. Trimming removed 0 bases from V and 5 bases from J, with 8 bases in between. The CDR3 has 13 amino acids. The germline CDR1 and CDR2 sequences are MNHEY and SVGAGI. CDR3 in DNA: TGTGCCAGCAGTTACTCAGGGTCCGACGAGCAGTACTTC. Amino acids: CASSYSGSDEQYF.

The gene calls are TRBV29-1 and TRBJ1-5, with 8 bases lining up with TRBD1. Germline CDR1 SQVTM, CDR2 ANQGSEA. Germline trimming cut 7 bases from V and 2 bases from J; bases unmatched to any gene: 4. This CDR3 region has 13 residues. CDR3: CSGSGGRNQPQHF. CDR3 DNA: TGCAGCGGATCAGGGGGCCGCAATCAGCCCCAGCATTTT.

This clonotype appeared many times. The V and J genes are TRBV12-3 or TRBV12-4 and TRBJ1-5, with TRBD1 matching 8 bases. Trimming removed 6 bases from V and 4 bases from J; junction bases left unmatched: 2. This CDR3 is 13 amino acids long. The DNA of the CDR3 is TGTGCCAGCAGGGGACAGGTAAATCAGCCCCAGCATTTT. It translates to CASRGQVNQPQHF.

As to this clonotype: Mismatch with germline at one junction end may stem from a read error. V usage is TRBV24-1 and J usage is TRBJ2-1; no clear D gene. This CDR3 contains 13 residues. Germline V gene sequence: CDR1 KGHDR, CDR2 SFDVKD. CDR3 nucleotide sequence: TGTGCCATCAGTGAAGCCACATACAATGAGCAGTTCTTC. It specifies CAISEATYNEQFF.

This clonotype was seen many times. V gene TRBV5-1 combines with J gene TRBJ2-1; 12 nucleotides line up with TRBD1. The germline gives CDR1 SGHRS, CDR2 YFSETQ. This CDR3 contains 14 residues. Unmatched junction bases numbered 9, after V lost 7 bases and J lost 10 bases. Written as DNA, the CDR3 is TGCGCCAGCGGACCGGGACAGGGGGCAGGGGAGCAGTTCTTC. This codes for CASGPGQGAGEQFF.

This clonotype was observed a handful of times. J is TRBJ2-5 and V is TRBV28; D possibly corresponds to TRBD1 (6 bases). The CDR3 loop spans 16 amino acids. V lost 7 bases, J lost 5 bases, and 23 bases lay in between. Germline V gene lookup returns CDR1 MDHEN and CDR2 SYDVKM. The CDR3 bases are TGTGCCAGCACGACAGCCGGGACAACGCTCACGGAGACCCAGTACTTC. As protein: CASTTAGTTLTETQYF.

Only one count was recorded for this clonotype. A read error is possible here, since a much larger clone lies one base away. The J gene is TRBJ2-2, the V gene TRBV24-1, with D possibly matching TRBD1 (6 bases). CDR3 length: 16 residues. V was trimmed by 1 base and J by 3 bases, leaving 11 bases between them. Germline CDR1 reads KGHDR; CDR2 reads SFDVKD. The CDR3 spells CATSDFGAGDTGELFF. CDR3 nucleotides: TGTGCCACCAGTGATTTTGGGGCAGGGGACACCGGGGAGCTGTTTTTT.

CDR3 in amino acids: CASSSGPFDGKTQYF. The CDR3 DNA is TGTGCCAGCAGTTCCGGGCCCTTCGATGGAAAGACCCAGTACTTC. The gene calls are TRBV12-3 or TRBV12-4 and TRBJ2-5; D remains ambiguous. V lost 4 bases to trimming and J lost 6 bases, with 18 bases between them. The CDR3 spans 15 residues.

This clonotype was recorded many times. The J gene is TRBJ2-3, the V gene TRBV18, with a tentative D call TRBD2 (5 bases). The ends were cut back, 1 base at V and 2 bases at J, with 13 bases in the middle. Germline loops: CDR1 KGHSH, CDR2 LQKENI. This CDR3 is 16 amino acids long. CDR3 nucleotides: TGTGCCAGCTCACCACAACGGGATCCAGCCACAGATACGCAGTATTTT. This gives the protein CASSPQRDPATDTQYF.

This clonotype has just one count. Being one base from a much bigger clone, this may be a read error. The chain links TRBV19 to TRBJ1-5; no clear D gene. The CDR3 sequence is 13 residues long. Per germline, CDR1 LNHDA and CDR2 SQIVND (reference sequence). CDR3 loop: CAGSLESNQPQHF. CDR3 nucleotides: TGTGCCGGTAGTCTCGAAAGCAATCAGCCCCAGCATTTT.

This clonotype turned up a few times. The V and J genes are TRBV7-9 and TRBJ1-1; tentative D call: TRBD1 (5 bases). The V end lost 5 bases, the J end lost 3 bases, and 16 bases lay between the germline ends. There are 15 residues in the CDR3. Germline-derived CDR1 and CDR2 are SEHNR and FQNEAQ (reference sequence). CDR3 sequence: CASSAATGPDTEAFF. The DNA of the CDR3 is TGTGCCAGCAGCGCAGCGACGGGGCCGGACACTGAAGCTTTCTTT.

This clonotype was counted ten times or more. The chain has TRBV28 and TRBJ2-3; D unclear. CDR1 is MDHEN, CDR2 SYDVKM, per germline. V lost 3 bases to trimming and J lost 1 base, with 8 bases between them. The CDR3 length is 14 residues. The CDR3 DNA is TGTGCCAGCAGTTTTCTTTCCGGCACAGATACGCAGTATTTT. This codes for CASSFLSGTDTQYF.

V usage is TRBV20-1 and J usage is TRBJ1-1; D not certain. V was clipped by 5 bases and J by 5 bases, with 15 bases between them. CDR3 length equals 13 residues. Germline CDR1 reads DFQATT; CDR2 reads SNEGSKA (reference sequence). CDR3 sequence: CSAARADGTEAFF. The CDR3 DNA reads TGCAGTGCTGCCCGGGCCGATGGGACTGAAGCTTTCTTT.